This TCR beta chain comes out of a study of T cells after yellow fever vaccination. The study's findings and limits: Booster sampling recovered most clones from primary vaccination (under 98% CD4, approximately 88% CD8).

The CDR3 is 15 residues long. V gave up 3 bases and J gave up 9 bases; unmatched junction bases: 9. The 5'RACE template-switching step produced TCR cDNA and added a universal primer site and UMIs. From the 5' RACE reads, TCRdb called clonotypes with MiXCR, one entry per CDR3 protein. This sample carries under 300,000 distinct CDR3 sequences, approximately 12% of them seen once, and the ten largest clones take 0.4% to 0.65%. Notes on this clonotype: No antigen is known for it.

The chain combines TRBV12-3 or TRBV12-4 with TRBJ2-1; TRBD2 aligns across 9 bases. This sequence originates from a man under 40 who received the YFV17D yellow fever vaccine. The starting material was CD4+ T cells sorted from PBMCs, obtained 45 days after the yellow fever booster vaccination. The CDR3 protein is CASSFPGTSPPEQFF. CDR3 DNA sequence: TGTGCCAGCAGTTTTCCCGGGACTAGCCCCCCTGAGCAGTTCTTC.